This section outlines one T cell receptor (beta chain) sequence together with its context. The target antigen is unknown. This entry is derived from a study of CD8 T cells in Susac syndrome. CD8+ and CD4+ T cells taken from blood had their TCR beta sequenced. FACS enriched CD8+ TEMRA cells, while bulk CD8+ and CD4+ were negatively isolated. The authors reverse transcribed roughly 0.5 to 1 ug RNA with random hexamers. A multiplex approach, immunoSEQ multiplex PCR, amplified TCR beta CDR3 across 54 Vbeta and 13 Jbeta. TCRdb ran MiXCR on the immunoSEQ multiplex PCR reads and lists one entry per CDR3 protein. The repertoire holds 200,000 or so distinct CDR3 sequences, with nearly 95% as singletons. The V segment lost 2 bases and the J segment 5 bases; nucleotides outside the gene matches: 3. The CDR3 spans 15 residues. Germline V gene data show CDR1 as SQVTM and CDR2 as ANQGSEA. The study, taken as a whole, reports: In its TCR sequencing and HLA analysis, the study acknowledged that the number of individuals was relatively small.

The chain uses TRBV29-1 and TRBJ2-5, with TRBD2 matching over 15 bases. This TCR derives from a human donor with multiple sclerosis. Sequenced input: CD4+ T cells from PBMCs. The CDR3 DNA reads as TGCAGCGTTGAAAGGGGGACTAGCGGGAGGGAGACCCAGTACTTC. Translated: CSVERGTSGRETQYF. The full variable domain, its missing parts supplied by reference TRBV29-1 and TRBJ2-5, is SAVISQKPSRDICQRGTSLTIQCQVDSQVTMMFWYRQQPGQSLTLIATANQGSEATYESGFVIDKFPISRPNLTFSTLTVSNMSPEDSSIYLCSVERGTSGRETQYFGPGTRLLVL.